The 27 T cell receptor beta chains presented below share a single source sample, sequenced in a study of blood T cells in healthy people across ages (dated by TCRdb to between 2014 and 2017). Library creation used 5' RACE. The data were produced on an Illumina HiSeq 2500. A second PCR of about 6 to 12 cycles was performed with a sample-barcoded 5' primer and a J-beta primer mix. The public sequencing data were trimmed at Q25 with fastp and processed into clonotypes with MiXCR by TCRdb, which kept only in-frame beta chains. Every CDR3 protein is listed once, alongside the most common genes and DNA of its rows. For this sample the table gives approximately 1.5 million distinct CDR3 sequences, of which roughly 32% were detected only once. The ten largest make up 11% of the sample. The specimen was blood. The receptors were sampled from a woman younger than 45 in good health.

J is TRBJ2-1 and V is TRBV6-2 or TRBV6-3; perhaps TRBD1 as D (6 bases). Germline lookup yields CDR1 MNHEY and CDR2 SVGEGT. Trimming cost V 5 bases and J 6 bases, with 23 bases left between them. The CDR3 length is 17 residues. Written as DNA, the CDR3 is TGTGCCAGCAGTACCCGGATCAGGGGTTTATTTTCCAATGAGCAGTTCTTC. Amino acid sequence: CASSTRIRGLFSNEQFF.

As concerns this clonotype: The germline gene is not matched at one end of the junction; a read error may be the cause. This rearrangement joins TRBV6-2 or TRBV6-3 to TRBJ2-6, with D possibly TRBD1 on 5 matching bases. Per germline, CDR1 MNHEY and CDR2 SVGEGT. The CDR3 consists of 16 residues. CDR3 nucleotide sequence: TGTGCCAGCAGCCCCCAAGGACCCTCTGGGGCCAGCGTCCTGACTTTC. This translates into CASSPQGPSGASVLTF.

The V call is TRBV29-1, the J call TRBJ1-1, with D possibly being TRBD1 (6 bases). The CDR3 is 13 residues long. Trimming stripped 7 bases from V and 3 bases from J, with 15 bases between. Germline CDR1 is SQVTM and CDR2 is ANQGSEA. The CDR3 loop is CSGRRGADTEAFF. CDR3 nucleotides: TGCAGCGGTAGAAGGGGGGCGGACACTGAAGCTTTCTTT.

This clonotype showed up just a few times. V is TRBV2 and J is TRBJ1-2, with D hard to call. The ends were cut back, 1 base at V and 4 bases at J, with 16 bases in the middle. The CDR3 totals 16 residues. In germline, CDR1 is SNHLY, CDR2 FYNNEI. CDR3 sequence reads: CASSEGRSMPPYGYTF. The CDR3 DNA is TGTGCCAGCAGTGAAGGGCGTAGCATGCCCCCCTATGGCTACACCTTC.

CDR3: CASSLSPNKRGGTDTQYF. CDR3 bases: TGTGCCAGCAGTTTATCCCCAAATAAGCGGGGGGGCACAGATACGCAGTATTTT. The J gene is TRBJ2-3, the V gene TRBV27, with 9 positions matching TRBD2. Germline CDR1 is MNHEY and CDR2 is SMNVEV (reference sequence). Trimming took 0 bases from V and 1 from J; bases not matched to a gene: 8. CDR3 length: 18 amino acids.

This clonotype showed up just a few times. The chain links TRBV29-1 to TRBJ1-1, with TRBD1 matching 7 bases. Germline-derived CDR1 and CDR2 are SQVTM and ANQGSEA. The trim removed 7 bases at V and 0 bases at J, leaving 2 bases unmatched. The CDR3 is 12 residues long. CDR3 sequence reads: CSGTGMNTEAFF. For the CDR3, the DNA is TGCAGCGGGACAGGTATGAACACTGAAGCTTTCTTT.

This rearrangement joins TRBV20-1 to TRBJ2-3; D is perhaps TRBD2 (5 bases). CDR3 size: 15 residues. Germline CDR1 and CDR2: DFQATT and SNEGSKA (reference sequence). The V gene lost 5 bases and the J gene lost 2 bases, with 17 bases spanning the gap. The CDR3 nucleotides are TGCAGTGCTCCCCAAGCTAGCTCTCACACAGATACGCAGTATTTT. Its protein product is CSAPQASSHTDTQYF.

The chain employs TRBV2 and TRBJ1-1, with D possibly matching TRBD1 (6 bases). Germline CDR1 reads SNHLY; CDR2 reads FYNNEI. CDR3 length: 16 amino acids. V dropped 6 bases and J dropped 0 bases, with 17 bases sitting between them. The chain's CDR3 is CASSLRPGQMNTEAFF. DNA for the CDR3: TGTGCCAGCAGCCTCCGTCCGGGACAAATGAACACTGAAGCTTTCTTT.

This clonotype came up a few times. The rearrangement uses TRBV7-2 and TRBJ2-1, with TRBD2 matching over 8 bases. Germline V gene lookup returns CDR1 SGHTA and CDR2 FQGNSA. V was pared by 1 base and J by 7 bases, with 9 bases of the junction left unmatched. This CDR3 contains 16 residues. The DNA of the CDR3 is TGTGCCAGCAGCTTAGGGGGGGCGGCTAGCGGGAATGAGCAGTTCTTC. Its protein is CASSLGGAASGNEQFF. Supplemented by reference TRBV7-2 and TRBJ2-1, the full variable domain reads GAGVSQSPSNKVTEKGKDVELRCDPISGHTALYWYRQSLGQGLEFLIYFQGNSAPDKSGLPSDRFSAERTGGSVSTLTIQRTQQEDSAVYLCASSLGGAASGNEQFFGPGTRLTVL.

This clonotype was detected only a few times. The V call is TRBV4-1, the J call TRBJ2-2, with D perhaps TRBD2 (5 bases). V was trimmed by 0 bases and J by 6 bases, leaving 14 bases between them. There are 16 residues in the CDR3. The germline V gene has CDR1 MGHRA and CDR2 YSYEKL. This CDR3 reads CASSQEETGRAGELFF. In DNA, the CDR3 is TGCGCCAGCAGCCAAGAAGAAACGGGGAGAGCCGGGGAGCTGTTTTTT.

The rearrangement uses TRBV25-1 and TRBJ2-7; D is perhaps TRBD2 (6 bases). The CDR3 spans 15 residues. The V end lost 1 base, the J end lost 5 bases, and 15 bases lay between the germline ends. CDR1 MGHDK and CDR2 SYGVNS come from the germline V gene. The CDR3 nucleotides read TGTGCCAGCAGTGAATTTGGGGGAGGTAAGGACGAGCAGTACTTC. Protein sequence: CASSEFGGGKDEQYF.

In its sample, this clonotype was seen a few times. CDR3 region: CASTQGWGQTSYEQYF. The CDR3 DNA sequence: TGTGCCAGCACCCAAGGCTGGGGACAGACCTCCTACGAGCAGTACTTC. The rearrangement links TRBV6-5 to TRBJ2-7, with 7 bases lining up with TRBD1. CDR1 is MNHEY, CDR2 SVGAGI, per germline. This CDR3 is 16 amino acids long. V lost 7 bases to trimming and J lost 0 bases; unmatched junction nucleotides: 12.

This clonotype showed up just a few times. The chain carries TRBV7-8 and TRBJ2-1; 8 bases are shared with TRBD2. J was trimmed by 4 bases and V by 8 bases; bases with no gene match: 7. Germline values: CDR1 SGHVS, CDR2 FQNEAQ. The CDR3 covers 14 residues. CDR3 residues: CASLTSGTYNEQFF. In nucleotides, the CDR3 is TGTGCCAGCCTTACTAGCGGTACTTACAATGAGCAGTTCTTC.

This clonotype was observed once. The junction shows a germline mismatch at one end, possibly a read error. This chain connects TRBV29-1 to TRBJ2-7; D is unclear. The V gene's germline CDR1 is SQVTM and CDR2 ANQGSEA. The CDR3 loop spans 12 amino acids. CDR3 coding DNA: TGCAGCGTAGAAGACGTCCCCTACGAGCAGTACTTC. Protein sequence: CSVEDVPYEQYF.

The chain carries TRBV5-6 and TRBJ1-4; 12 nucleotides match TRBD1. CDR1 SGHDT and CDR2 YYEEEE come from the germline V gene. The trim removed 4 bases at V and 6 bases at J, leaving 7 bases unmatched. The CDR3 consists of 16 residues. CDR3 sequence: CASSTGTGGTDEKLFF. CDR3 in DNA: TGTGCCAGCAGCACCGGGACAGGGGGCACGGATGAAAAACTGTTTTTT.

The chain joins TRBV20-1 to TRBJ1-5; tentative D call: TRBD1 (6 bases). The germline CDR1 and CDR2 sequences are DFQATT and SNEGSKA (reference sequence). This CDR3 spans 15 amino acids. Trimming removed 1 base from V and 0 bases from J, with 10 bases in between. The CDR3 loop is CSARAPGDSNQPQHF. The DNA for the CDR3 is TGCAGTGCTAGAGCCCCAGGGGATAGCAATCAGCCCCAGCATTTT.

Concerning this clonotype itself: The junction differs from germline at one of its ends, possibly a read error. The CDR3 DNA sequence: TGTGTCAGCAGTGAATTCCGACAGGGGTTTGGCTACACCTTC. Its protein is CVSSEFRQGFGYTF. This sequence joins TRBV6-1 and TRBJ1-2, with TRBD1 matching over 8 bases. Germline assignment: CDR1 MNHNS and CDR2 SASEGT. The CDR3 extends over 14 amino acids.

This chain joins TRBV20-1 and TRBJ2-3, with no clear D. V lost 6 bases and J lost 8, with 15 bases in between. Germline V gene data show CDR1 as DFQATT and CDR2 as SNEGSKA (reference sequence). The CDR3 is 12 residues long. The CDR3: CSAQYASGTQYF. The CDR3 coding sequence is TGCAGTGCACAGTACGCCTCGGGTACGCAGTATTTT.

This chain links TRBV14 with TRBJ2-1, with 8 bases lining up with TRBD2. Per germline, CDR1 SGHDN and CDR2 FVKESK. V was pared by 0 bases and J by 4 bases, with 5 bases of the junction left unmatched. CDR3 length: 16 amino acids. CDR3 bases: TGTGCCAGCAGCCAAGATCGGGGGGGCCCTTACAATGAGCAGTTCTTC. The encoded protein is CASSQDRGGPYNEQFF.

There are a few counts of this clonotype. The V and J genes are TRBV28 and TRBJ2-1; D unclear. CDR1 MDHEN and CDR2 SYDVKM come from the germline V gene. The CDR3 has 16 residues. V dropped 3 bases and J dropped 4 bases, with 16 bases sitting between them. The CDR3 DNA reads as TGTGCCAGCAGTTTTTCCGGATCCGGGTTTTACAATGAGCAGTTCTTC. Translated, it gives CASSFSGSGFYNEQFF.

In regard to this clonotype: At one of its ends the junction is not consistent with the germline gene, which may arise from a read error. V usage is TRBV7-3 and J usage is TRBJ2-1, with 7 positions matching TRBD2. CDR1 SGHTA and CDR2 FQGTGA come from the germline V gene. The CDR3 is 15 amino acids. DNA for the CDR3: TGTGCCAGCAGCTTAGTAGCGGGTACTGGAAATGGGCAGTTCTTC. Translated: CASSLVAGTGNGQFF.

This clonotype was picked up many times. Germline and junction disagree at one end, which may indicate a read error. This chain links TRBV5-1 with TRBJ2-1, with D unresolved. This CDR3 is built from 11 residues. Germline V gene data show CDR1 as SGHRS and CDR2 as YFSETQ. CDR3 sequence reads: CASSFGFEQFF. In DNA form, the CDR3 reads TGTGCCAGCAGTTTTGGGTTCGAGCAGTTCTTC.

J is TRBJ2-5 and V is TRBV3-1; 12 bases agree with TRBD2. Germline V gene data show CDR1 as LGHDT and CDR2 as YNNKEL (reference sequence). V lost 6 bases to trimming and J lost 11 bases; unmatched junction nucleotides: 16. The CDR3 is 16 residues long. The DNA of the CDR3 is TGTGCCAGCAGTCGTTCCGGGACTAGCGGGTGCTACAAGCAGTACTTC. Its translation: CASSRSGTSGCYKQYF.

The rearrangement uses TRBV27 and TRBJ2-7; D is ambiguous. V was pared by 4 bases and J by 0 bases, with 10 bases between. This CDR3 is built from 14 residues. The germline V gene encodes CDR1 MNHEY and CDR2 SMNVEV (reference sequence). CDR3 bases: TGTGCCAGCAGTTGGCGCAAAGCCTCCTACGAGCAGTACTTC. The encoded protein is CASSWRKASYEQYF.

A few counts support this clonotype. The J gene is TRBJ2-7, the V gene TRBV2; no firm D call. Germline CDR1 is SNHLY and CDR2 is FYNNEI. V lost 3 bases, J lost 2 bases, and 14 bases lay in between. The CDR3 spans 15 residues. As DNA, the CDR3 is TGTGCCAGCAGTGACTTGACTGGAGAGGCCTACGAGCAGTACTTC. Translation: CASSDLTGEAYEQYF.

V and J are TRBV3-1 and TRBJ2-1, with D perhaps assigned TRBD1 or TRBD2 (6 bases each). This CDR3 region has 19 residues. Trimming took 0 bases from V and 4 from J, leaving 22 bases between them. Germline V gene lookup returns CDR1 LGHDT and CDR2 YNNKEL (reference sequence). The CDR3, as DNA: TGTGCCAGCAGCCAAGAAGGCGGATTTGGAGGGACACTTTACAATGAGCAGTTCTTC. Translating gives CASSQEGGFGGTLYNEQFF.

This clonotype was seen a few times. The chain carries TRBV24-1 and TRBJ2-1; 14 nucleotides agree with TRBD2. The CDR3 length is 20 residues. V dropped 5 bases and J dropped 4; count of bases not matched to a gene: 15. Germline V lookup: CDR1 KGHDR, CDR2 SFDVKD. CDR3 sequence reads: CATSATPGTSGSGDYNEQFF. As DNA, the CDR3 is TGTGCCACCAGTGCGACCCCCGGGACTAGCGGGAGTGGGGATTACAATGAGCAGTTCTTC.